This is a list of T cell receptor beta chains from one sample in a study of CD8 T cells in Susac syndrome. Each CDR3 protein gets one entry after TCRdb re-called the immunoSEQ multiplex PCR reads with MiXCR. Of roughly 330,000 distinct CDR3 sequences listed, roughly nine tenths are singletons. Sequences were obtained from CD4+ T cells from PBMCs. Receptors originate from a human donor with multiple sclerosis. The CDR3 runs from the conserved cysteine through the conserved F or W. A D gene is named only where the DNA matches it firmly. Clone size appears in some rows only: once, few, many, or a class for an expanded clone.

D gene	clone size	V gene	J gene	CDR3 DNA	CDR3 protein
TRBD1	.	TRBV6-6	TRBJ2-1	TGTGCCAGCAGTTACAGACAGGGGGTCTACAATGAGCAGTTCTTC	CASSYRQGVYNEQFF
.	.	TRBV2	TRBJ2-7	TGTGCCAGCAGTGTCAGGAGGGACTACGAGCAGTACTTC	CASSVRRDYEQYF
TRBD2	.	TRBV20-1	TRBJ2-1	TGCAGTGCTAGCGCGCCTCGCGGGGGTAATGAGCAGTTCTTC	CSASAPRGGNEQFF
.	.	TRBV20-1	TRBJ1-4	TGCAGTGCTAGGGACAGATGGAATGAAAAACTGTTTTTT	CSARDRWNEKLFF
.	.	TRBV3-1	TRBJ2-2	TGTGCCAGCAGCCCGGGGACCCGCGGGGAGCTGTTTTTT	CASSPGTRGELFF
.	.	TRBV7-9	TRBJ2-1	TGTGCCAGCAGCCCAGTCGACAGACTGCAGTTCTTC	CASSPVDRLQFF
.	once	TRBV10-3	TRBJ1-2	TGTGCCATCAGTGAGTCAATCGGACTCAACTATGGCTACACCTTC	CAISESIGLNYGYTF
TRBD1	.	TRBV19	TRBJ1-2	TGTGCCAGTAGTATGCAGGGGGCGGCTGGTGGCTACACCTTC	CASSMQGAAGGYTF
TRBD1	.	TRBV6-6	TRBJ1-1	TGTGCCAGCACAACCCAGGGGGTTTTGAACACTGAAGCTTTCTTT	CASTTQGVLNTEAFF
.	few	TRBV19	TRBJ2-7	TGTGCCAGTAGTATCCGGGGGGCTGAACAGTACTTC	CASSIRGAEQYF
.	.	TRBV20-1	TRBJ2-1	TGCAGTGCTATAGGCGGTAGCTCCTACAATGAGCAGTTCTTC	CSAIGGSSYNEQFF
TRBD1	few	TRBV24-1	TRBJ2-3	TGTGCCACCAGTGACCCCGGGACAGGGAGTACAGATACGCAGTATTTT	CATSDPGTGSTDTQYF
.	.	TRBV2	TRBJ1-1	TGTGCCAGCGGGGGGCAGGGAGGAACTGAAGCTTTCTTT	CASGGQGGTEAFF
TRBD2	.	TRBV7-2	TRBJ2-5	TGTGCCAGCAGCACTCCTAGCGGGCAAGAGACCCAGTACTTC	CASSTPSGQETQYF
.	.	TRBV18	TRBJ2-1	TGTGCCAGCTCACCACCGAATGCTGAGCAGTTCTTC	CASSPPNAEQFF
TRBD2	.	TRBV15	TRBJ2-7	TGTGCCACCAGGGATAGCGGGGGCTACGAGCAGTACTTC	CATRDSGGYEQYF
.	.	TRBV19	TRBJ2-2	TGTGCCAGTAGTATAAGATCTCACCTAGGGAACACCGGGGAGCTGTTTTTT	CASSIRSHLGNTGELFF
.	.	TRBV3-1	TRBJ1-1	TGTGCCAGCAGTCGCAATCGGGACCTCTCAGCTTTCTTT	CASSRNRDLSAFF
.	.	TRBV2	TRBJ2-4	TGTGCCAGCAGGCCTGACCAGGGCTCCGGAAACATTCAGTACTTC	CASRPDQGSGNIQYF
TRBD1	.	TRBV29-1	TRBJ2-3	TGCAGCGTCAGGACAGGGCAGGATACGCAGTATTTT	CSVRTGQDTQYF
TRBD2	.	TRBV20-1	TRBJ2-1	TGCAGTGCTAGAGCGGGGAGCGGGAGGCTGGATGAGCAGTTCTTC	CSARAGSGRLDEQFF
.	.	TRBV5-1	TRBJ2-5	TGCGCCAGCAGCTTGGTACCTACAGTGGAAGAGACCCAGTACTTC	CASSLVPTVEETQYF
.	.	TRBV20-1	TRBJ2-5	TGCAGTGCTCTGGCAGGGGCGGGGGAACAAGAGACCCAGTACTTC	CSALAGAGEQETQYF